The 7 T cell receptor beta chains presented below share a single source sample, sequenced in a study of T cells in Graves' hyperthyroidism and ophthalmopathy. RNA transcripts provided the source from which TCR beta CDR3 regions were amplified. A first-round RT-PCR of the TCR CDR3 used the HTBI primer set. TCRdb fed the multiplex PCR reads into MiXCR, producing one record per CDR3 protein. This sample has around 340,000 distinct CDR3 sequences, with about 18% found just once. Sequencing was performed on blood. The receptors were sampled from a woman between 25 and 40 years old with Graves' hyperthyroidism that later progressed to Graves' ophthalmopathy.

V is TRBV19 and J is TRBJ2-1; D might be TRBD2 (6 bases). The germline CDR1 and CDR2 sequences are LNHDA and SQIVND (reference sequence). CDR3 size: 15 residues. With 7 bases removed from V and 7 bases from J, the gap between germline ends came to 20 bases. CDR3 protein: CASMTPTGGWNEQFF. CDR3 DNA: TGTGCCAGTATGACACCCACCGGGGGTTGGAATGAGCAGTTCTTC. The variable domain in full, with the rest retrieved from reference TRBV19 and TRBJ2-1, is DGGITQSPKYLFRKEGQNVTLSCEQNLNHDAMYWYRQDPGQGLRLIYYSQIVNDFQKGDIAEGYSVSREKKESFPLTVTSAQKNPTAFYLCASMTPTGGWNEQFFGPGTRLTVL.

This clonotype was detected many times. The rearrangement joins TRBV30 to TRBJ2-7; no reliable D call. Germline assignment: CDR1 GTSNPN and CDR2 SVGIG (reference sequence). CDR3 length equals 10 residues. V was trimmed by 1 base and J by 6 bases, leaving 4 bases between them. The CDR3 here is CAWSESEQYF. CDR3 nucleotides: TGTGCCTGGAGTGAATCCGAGCAGTACTTC.

This clonotype was seen at least ten times. The chain has TRBV28 and TRBJ1-3; 7 bases are a match to TRBD1. There are 20 residues in the CDR3. The V gene end was trimmed by 5 bases and the J gene end by 2 bases; junction bases not matched to a gene: 21. Per the germline V gene, CDR1 is MDHEN and CDR2 is SYDVKM. The CDR3 coding sequence is TGTGCCAGCAGTCCCCCTGATGGCAGGGGGAAGTTAAGGACTGGAAACACCATATATTTT. Protein: CASSPPDGRGKLRTGNTIYF.

This clonotype was observed many times. The V gene is TRBV10-2, the J gene TRBJ1-5, with D perhaps matching TRBD1 (5 bases). The V and J ends lost 3 bases and 5 bases respectively, with 14 bases between them. The CDR3 sequence is 15 residues long. Germline CDR1 and CDR2: WSHSY and SAAADI. The CDR3: CASSDGAWGYQPQHF. The DNA of the CDR3 is TGCGCCAGCAGTGACGGGGCGTGGGGGTATCAGCCCCAGCATTTT.

The chain joins TRBV7-9 to TRBJ1-2; no clear D. Germline CDR1 reads SEHNR; CDR2 reads FQNEAQ (reference sequence). CDR3 length equals 13 residues. The V end lost 5 bases, the J end lost 5 bases, and 12 bases lay between the germline ends. The chain's CDR3 is CASSPTAKYGYTF. The CDR3 DNA reads as TGTGCCAGCAGCCCGACCGCCAAATATGGCTACACCTTC. Full variable domain (outside the CDR3, taken from reference TRBV7-9 and TRBJ1-2): DTGVSQNPRHKITKRGQNVTFRCDPISEHNRLYWYRQTLGQGPEFLTYFQNEAQLEKSRLLSDRFSAERPKGSFSTLEIQRTEQGDSAMYLCASSPTAKYGYTFGSGTRLTVV.

The chain carries TRBV29-1 and TRBJ2-1; TRBD2 matches 7 bases. Germline V gene lookup returns CDR1 SQVTM and CDR2 ANQGSEA. V was clipped by 7 bases and J by 3 bases; unmatched bases: 15. This CDR3 comprises 16 residues. This chain's CDR3 is CSGRGSTSDLYNEQFF. The CDR3 DNA is TGCAGCGGCCGAGGGAGTACTAGCGACCTCTACAATGAGCAGTTCTTC.

The sample holds a few counts of this clonotype. The V gene is TRBV10-2, the J gene TRBJ1-1, with no clear D. The CDR3 is made up of 15 amino acids. Germline CDR1 WSHSY, CDR2 SAAADI. Trimming took off 1 base at V and 4 bases at J, with 13 bases between the two ends. For the CDR3, the DNA is TGCGCCAGCAGTGAGTTTCCGGGCCAGAGCACTGAAGCTTTCTTT. As protein: CASSEFPGQSTEAFF.